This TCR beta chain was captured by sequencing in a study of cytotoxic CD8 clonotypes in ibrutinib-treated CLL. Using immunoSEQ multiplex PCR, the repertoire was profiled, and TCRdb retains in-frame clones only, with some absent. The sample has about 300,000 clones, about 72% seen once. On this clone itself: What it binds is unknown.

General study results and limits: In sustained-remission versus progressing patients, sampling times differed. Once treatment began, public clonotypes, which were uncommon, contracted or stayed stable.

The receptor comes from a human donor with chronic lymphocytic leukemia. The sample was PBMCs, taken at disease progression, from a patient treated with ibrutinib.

CDR3 amino acids: CASSQEPLDNEQFF. CDR3 bases: TGCGCCAGCAGCCAAGAGCCGCTCGACAATGAGCAGTTCTTC. The chain uses TRBV4-1 and TRBJ2-1; D is ambiguous. This CDR3 region has 14 residues. Trimming cost V 0 bases and J 5 bases, with 8 bases left between them. The germline V gene encodes CDR1 MGHRA and CDR2 YSYEKL.